The clone carrying this TCR beta chain was recorded many times. Its antigen is as yet unknown. The data are from a study of T-cell memory formation after mild COVID-19. General study points: Contracting CD4+ clones lay largely in CM and EM, with CD8+ ones residing in EMRA.

TCRdb re-derived calls from the 5' RACE reads in MiXCR, one entry per CDR3 protein. This sample has some 46,000 distinct CDR3 sequences, with about 6.3% found just once. The CDR3 contains 15 residues. The germline CDR1 and CDR2 sequences are LGHDT and YNNKEL (reference sequence). Trimming removed 4 bases from V and 2 bases from J, with 14 bases in between. Sequencing was carried out using PBMCs or a T cell subset sorted from them (not recorded which). The chain couples TRBV3-1 to TRBJ2-5, with TRBD2 as a possible D gene (6 bases). This TCR derives from an adult who had mild COVID-19 (a few samples of this study predate the infection). Cell type and time point are not known. The CDR3 sequence is CASSPGRGLQETQYF. CDR3 DNA: TGTGCCAGCAGCCCCGGACGGGGGTTACAAGAGACCCAGTACTTC.